This T cell receptor beta chain was identified in a study of T cells after yellow fever vaccination. The 5'RACE template-switching step produced TCR cDNA and added a universal primer site and UMIs. A single record per CDR3 protein comes from TCRdb applying MiXCR to the 5' RACE reads. The sample holds 100,000 to 150,000 distinct CDR3 sequences, 8.9% seen once. This clonotype was seen many times. Its antigen is undetermined. The study, taken as a whole, reports: In FACS-sorted repertoires, abundant clonotypes from the bulk population could appear as contaminants.

The sequences come from CD8+ T cells sorted from PBMCs, collected on the day of the yellow fever booster vaccination. The receptor's source is a man younger than 35 who received the YFV17D yellow fever vaccine.

The CDR3, as DNA: TGCAGTGGTCGTGGGGGGGGCTACGAGCAGTACTTC. Its translation: CSGRGGGYEQYF. The chain uses TRBV20-1 and TRBJ2-7; 7 bases match TRBD2. The CDR3 extends over 12 amino acids. The germline V gene has CDR1 DFQATT and CDR2 SNEGSKA (reference sequence). V was pared by 7 bases and J by 3 bases, with 6 bases of the junction left unmatched.